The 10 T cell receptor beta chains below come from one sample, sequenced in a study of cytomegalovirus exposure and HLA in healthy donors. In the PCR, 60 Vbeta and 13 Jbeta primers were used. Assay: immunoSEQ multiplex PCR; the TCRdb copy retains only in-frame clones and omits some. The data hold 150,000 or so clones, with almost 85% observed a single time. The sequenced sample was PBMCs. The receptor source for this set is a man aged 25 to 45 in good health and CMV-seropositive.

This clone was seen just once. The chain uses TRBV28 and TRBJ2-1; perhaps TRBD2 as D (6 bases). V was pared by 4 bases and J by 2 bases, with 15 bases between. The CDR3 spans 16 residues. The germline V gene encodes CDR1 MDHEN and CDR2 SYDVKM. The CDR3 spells CASSSTSRSPYNEQFF. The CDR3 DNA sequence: TGTGCCAGCAGTTCGACTAGTAGGAGCCCCTACAATGAGCAGTTCTTC.

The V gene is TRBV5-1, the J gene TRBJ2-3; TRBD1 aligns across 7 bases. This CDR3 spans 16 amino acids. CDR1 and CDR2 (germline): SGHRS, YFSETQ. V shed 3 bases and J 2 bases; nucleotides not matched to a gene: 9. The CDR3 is CASSYTGDPPTDTQYF. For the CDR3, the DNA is TGCGCCAGCAGCTATACAGGGGACCCCCCCACAGATACGCAGTATTTT.

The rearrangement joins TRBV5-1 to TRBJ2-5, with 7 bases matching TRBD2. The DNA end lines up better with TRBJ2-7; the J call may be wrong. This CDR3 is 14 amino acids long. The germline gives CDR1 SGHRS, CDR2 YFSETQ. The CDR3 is CASSSAAGEGEQYF. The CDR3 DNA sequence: TGCGCCAGCAGCTCTGCGGCGGGGGAAGGCGAGCAGTACTTC.

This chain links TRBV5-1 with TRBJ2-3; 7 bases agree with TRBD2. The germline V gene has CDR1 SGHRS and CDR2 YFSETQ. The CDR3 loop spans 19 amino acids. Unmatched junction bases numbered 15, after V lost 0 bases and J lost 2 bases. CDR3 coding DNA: TGCGCCAGCAGCTTGGTGGTTGTGGGACTATCGGGTAACACAGATACGCAGTATTTT. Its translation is CASSLVVVGLSGNTDTQYF.

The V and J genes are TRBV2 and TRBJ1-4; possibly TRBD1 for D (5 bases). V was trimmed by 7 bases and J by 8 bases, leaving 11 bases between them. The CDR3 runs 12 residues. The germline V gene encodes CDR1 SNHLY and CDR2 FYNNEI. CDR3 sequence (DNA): TGTGCCAGCAACCCAGGGTTGGAAAAACTGTTTTTT. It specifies CASNPGLEKLFF.

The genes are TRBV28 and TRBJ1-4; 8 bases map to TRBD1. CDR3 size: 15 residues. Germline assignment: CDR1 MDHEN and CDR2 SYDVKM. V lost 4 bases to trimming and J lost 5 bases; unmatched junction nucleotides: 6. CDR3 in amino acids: CASSSGQGGNEKLFF. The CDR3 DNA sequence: TGTGCCAGCAGTTCCGGACAGGGCGGGAATGAAAAACTGTTTTTT.

The CDR3 DNA reads TGTGCCAGCATGAATGGGGGGTATGGCTACACCTTC. Translated: CASMNGGYGYTF. The chain couples TRBV6-5 to TRBJ1-2; TRBD1 is a possible D gene (5 bases). The CDR3 runs to 12 residues. The germline V gene encodes CDR1 MNHEY and CDR2 SVGAGI. V was trimmed by 7 bases and J by 5 bases, leaving 11 bases between them.

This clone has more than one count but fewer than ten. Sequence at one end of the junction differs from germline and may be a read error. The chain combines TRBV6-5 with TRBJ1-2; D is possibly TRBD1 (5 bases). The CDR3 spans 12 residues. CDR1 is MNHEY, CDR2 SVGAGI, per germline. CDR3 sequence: CASSSEGYGYTF. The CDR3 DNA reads TGTGCCAGTAGTTCGGAGGGGTATGGCTACACCTTC.

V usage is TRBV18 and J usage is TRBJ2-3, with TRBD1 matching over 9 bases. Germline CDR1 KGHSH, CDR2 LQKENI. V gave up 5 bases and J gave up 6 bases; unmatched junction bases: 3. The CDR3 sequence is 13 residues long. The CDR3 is CASSWTGVDTQYF. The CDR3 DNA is TGTGCCAGCTCATGGACAGGGGTCGATACGCAGTATTTT.

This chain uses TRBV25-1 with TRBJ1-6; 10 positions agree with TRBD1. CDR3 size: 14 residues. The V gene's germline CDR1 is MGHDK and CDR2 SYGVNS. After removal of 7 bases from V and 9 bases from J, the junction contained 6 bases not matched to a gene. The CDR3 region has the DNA TGTGCCAGCACCCCGACAGGGGGCGGTTCACCCCTCCACTTT. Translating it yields CASTPTGGGSPLHF.